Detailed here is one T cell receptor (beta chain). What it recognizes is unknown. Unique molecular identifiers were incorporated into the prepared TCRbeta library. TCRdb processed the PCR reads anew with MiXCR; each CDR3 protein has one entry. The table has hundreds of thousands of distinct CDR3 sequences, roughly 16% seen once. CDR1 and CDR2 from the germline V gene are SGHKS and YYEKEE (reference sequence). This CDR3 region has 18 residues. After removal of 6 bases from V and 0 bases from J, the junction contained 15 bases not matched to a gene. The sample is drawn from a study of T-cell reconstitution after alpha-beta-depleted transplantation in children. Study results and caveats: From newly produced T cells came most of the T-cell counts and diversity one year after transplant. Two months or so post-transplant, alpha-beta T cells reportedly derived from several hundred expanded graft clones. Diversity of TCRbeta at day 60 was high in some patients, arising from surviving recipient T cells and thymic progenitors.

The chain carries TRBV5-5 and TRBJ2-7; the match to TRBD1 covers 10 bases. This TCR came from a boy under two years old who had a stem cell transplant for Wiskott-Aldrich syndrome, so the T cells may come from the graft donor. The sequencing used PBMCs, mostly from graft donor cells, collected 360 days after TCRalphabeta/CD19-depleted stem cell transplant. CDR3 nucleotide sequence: TGTGCCAGCATCCCGGGACAGGGGAGTCCTCTCTCCTCCTACGAGCAGTACTTC. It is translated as CASIPGQGSPLSSYEQYF.